This T cell receptor beta chain was obtained from a study of T cell responses to AZD1222 COVID-19 vaccine. Broader study findings: Of spike-specific TCRs, nearly half reportedly target regions left unmutated in variants. Mostly white British, mostly female donors; authors suggested clonal diversity may be underestimated.

Repertoires were generated with immunoSEQ multiplex PCR, while TCRdb's copy carries only in-frame clones and drops some. This table holds 140,000 to 150,000 clones, approximately 78% found once. Trimming removed 5 bases at V and 4 bases at J, with 11 bases between. The CDR3 is 13 amino acids. In germline, CDR1 is SEHNR, CDR2 FQNEAQ (reference sequence). As to this clone: Antigen specificity is unknown.

The chain joins TRBV7-9 to TRBJ1-1, with a possible D match to TRBD1 (5 bases). The sample was peripheral blood, taken on day 0 of MenACWY control vaccination. The receptor was derived from an adult in good health. CDR3 DNA sequence: TGTGCCAGCAGCGCGCGGGGGGGCACTGAAGCTTTCTTT. Its protein product is CASSARGGTEAFF.